Detailed here is one TCR beta chain. Antigen specificity is unknown. The data are from a study of T cell repertoires in cytomegalovirus infection. Study-wide background: It was the public TCR beta signatures that indicated both CMV infection and matching HLA type. General study results and limits: Individuals carrying CMV plus the relevant HLA were identified by cumulative frequency of public TCR beta families. Clonotype analysis showed dominance of the ex vivo response by HLA-C-restricted CMV-specific TCR beta clonotypes.

Via MiXCR, TCRdb re-called the reads, giving one row per CDR3 protein. The table includes more than 150,000 distinct CDR3 sequences, approximately 19% detected once. V was shortened by 0 bases and J by 1 base, with 9 bases between the two germline ends. The CDR3 sequence is 16 residues long. From germline, CDR1 is MNHEY and CDR2 SVGAGI. The gene calls are TRBV6-5 and TRBJ2-2, with D perhaps assigned TRBD1 or TRBD2 (5 bases each). The sample taken for sequencing was PBMCs. The sequence derives from a human donor in good health (CMV status not recorded). Some clones in this sample may be carry-over from other donors' samples. CDR3 nucleotide sequence: TGTGCCAGCAGTTACTCGCCGGGGCGGAACACCGGGGAGCTGTTTTTT. Its translation is CASSYSPGRNTGELFF.